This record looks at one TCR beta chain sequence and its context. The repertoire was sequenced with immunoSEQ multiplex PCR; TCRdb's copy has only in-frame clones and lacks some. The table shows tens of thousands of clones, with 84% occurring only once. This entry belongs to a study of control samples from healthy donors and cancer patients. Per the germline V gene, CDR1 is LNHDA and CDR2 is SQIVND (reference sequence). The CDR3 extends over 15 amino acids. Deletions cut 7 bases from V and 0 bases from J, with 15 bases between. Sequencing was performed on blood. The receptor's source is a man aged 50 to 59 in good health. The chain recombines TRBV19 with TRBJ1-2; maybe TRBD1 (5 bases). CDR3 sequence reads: CASNYAGNSNYGYTF. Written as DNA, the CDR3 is TGTGCCAGTAACTATGCAGGGAACTCTAACTATGGCTACACCTTC.